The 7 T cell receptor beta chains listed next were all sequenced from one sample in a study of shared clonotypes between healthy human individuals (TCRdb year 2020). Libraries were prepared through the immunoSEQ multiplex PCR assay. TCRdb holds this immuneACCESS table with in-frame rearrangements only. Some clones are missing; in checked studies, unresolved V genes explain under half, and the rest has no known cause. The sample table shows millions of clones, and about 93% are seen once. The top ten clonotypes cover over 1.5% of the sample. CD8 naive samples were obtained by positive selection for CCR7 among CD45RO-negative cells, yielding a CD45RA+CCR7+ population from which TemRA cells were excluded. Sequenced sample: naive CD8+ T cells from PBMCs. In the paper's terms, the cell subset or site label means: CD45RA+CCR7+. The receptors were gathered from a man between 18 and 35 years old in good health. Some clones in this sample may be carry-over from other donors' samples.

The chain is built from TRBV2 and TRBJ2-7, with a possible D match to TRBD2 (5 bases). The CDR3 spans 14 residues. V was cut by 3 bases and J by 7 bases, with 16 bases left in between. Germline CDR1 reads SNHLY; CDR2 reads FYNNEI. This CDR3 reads CASSEVFLAWEQYF. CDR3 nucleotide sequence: TGTGCCAGCAGTGAGGTTTTCCTAGCCTGGGAGCAGTACTTC.

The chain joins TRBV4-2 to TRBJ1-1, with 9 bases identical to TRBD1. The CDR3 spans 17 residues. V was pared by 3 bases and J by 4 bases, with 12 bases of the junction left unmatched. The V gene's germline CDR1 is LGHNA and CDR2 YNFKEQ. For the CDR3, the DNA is TGTGCCAGCAGCCAGCTCACTACAGGGGGCGCATTCACTGAAGCTTTCTTT. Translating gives CASSQLTTGGAFTEAFF.

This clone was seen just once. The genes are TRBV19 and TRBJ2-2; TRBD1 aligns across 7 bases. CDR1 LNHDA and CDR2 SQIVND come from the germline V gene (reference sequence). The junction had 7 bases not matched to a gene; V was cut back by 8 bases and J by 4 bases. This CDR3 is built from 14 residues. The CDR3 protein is CASEDRIGTGELFF. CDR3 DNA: TGTGCCAGTGAGGACAGGATAGGCACCGGGGAGCTGTTTTTT.

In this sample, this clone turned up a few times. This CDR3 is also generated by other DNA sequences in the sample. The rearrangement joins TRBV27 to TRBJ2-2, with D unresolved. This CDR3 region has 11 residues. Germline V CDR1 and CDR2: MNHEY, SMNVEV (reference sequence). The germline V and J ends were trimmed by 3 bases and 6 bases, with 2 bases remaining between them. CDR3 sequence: CASSLSGELFF. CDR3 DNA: TGTGCCAGCAGTTTGTCCGGGGAGCTGTTTTTT.

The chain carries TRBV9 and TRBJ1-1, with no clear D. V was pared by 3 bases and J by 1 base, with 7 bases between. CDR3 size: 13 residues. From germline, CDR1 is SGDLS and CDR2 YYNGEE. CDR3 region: CASSDRWNTEAFF. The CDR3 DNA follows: TGTGCCAGCAGCGACCGATGGAACACTGAAGCTTTCTTT.

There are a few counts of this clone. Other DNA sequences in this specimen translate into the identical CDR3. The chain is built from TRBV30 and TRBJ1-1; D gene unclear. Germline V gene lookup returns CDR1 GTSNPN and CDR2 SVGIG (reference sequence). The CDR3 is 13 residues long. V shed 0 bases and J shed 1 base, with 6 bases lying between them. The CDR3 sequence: CAWSVMGNTEAFF. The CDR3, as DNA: TGTGCCTGGAGTGTTATGGGGAACACTGAAGCTTTCTTT.

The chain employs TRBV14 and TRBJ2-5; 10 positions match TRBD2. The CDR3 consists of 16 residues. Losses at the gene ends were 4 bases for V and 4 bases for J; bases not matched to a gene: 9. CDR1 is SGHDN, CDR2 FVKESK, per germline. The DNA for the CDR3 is TGTGCCAGCAGCCCCAGCGGGAGGGCCGGGGGAGAGACCCAGTACTTC. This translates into CASSPSGRAGGETQYF.